A single sample gave rise to the 26 T cell receptor beta chains below, sequenced in a study of identical twins. TCRdb analysed the 5' RACE reads with MiXCR anew, one entry per CDR3 protein. The table shows 200,000 to 300,000 distinct CDR3 sequences, with approximately 10% occurring only once. What was sequenced was memory T cells sorted from blood. These TCRs come from a man aged 50-60 years in good health.

This clonotype was counted at least ten times. The chain uses TRBV28 and TRBJ1-6; no firm D call. V was trimmed by 2 bases and J by 7 bases, leaving 15 bases between them. This CDR3 has 16 residues. Looked up from germline, CDR1 is MDHEN and CDR2 is SYDVKM. The CDR3 protein is CASSLHNRIFNSPLHF. CDR3 in DNA: TGTGCCAGCAGTTTACATAATCGGATCTTCAATTCACCCCTCCACTTT.

The chain is built from TRBV18 and TRBJ2-2, with TRBD2 matching 11 bases. The CDR3 runs to 18 residues. Germline lookup yields CDR1 KGHSH and CDR2 LQKENI. Losses at the gene ends were 3 bases for V and 5 bases for J; bases not matched to a gene: 11. The CDR3 bases are TGTGCCAGCTCACCCCCGGGGACTAGCGGAGGACGGACCGGGGAGCTGTTTTTT. It yields the protein CASSPPGTSGGRTGELFF. Based on the CDR3 plus reference TRBV18 and TRBJ2-2, the full variable domain is NAGVMQNPRHLVRRRGQEARLRCSPMKGHSHVYWYRQLPEEGLKFMVYLQKENIIDESGMPKERFSAEFPKEGPSILRIQQVVRGDSAAYFCASSPPGTSGGRTGELFFGEGSRLTVL.

This clonotype was detected many times. The gene calls are TRBV7-9 and TRBJ2-5, with 8 bases identical to TRBD1. Per the germline V gene, CDR1 is SEHNR and CDR2 is FQNEAQ (reference sequence). The CDR3 is 15 residues long. V was pared by 3 bases and J by 2 bases, with 5 bases of the junction left unmatched. CDR3 in DNA: TGTGCCAGCAGCTTCAGGACAGGGCCTCAAGAGACCCAGTACTTC. It encodes CASSFRTGPQETQYF.

This clonotype was counted once. This sequence joins TRBV4-1 and TRBJ1-6; TRBD1 agrees at 8 bases. This CDR3 has 16 amino acids. The trim removed 3 bases at V and 0 bases at J, leaving 1 base unmatched. Per the germline V gene, CDR1 is MGHRA and CDR2 is YSYEKL. The CDR3 spells CASSHGQGSYNSPLHF. As DNA, the CDR3 is TGCGCCAGCAGCCATGGACAGGGCTCCTATAATTCACCCCTCCACTTT.

The J gene is TRBJ2-7, the V gene TRBV4-2, with 10 bases aligning to TRBD1. This CDR3 has 15 amino acids. Looked up from germline, CDR1 is LGHNA and CDR2 is YNFKEQ. V lost 3 bases to trimming and J lost 0 bases; unmatched junction nucleotides: 2. This CDR3 reads CASSQRTGGSYEQYF. DNA of the CDR3: TGTGCCAGCAGCCAGCGGACAGGGGGCTCCTACGAGCAGTACTTC.

This clonotype appeared many times. The gene calls are TRBV5-1 and TRBJ2-2; either TRBD1 or TRBD2 may supply D (5 bases each). Germline V gene lookup returns CDR1 SGHRS and CDR2 YFSETQ. Trimming cost V 5 bases and J 4 bases, with 21 bases left between them. The CDR3 totals 17 residues. The CDR3 region has the DNA TGCGCCAGCAGACACCCGGGACGGCCGAATGGCACCGGGGAGCTGTTTTTT. Translated: CASRHPGRPNGTGELFF. The full variable domain, its missing parts supplied by reference TRBV5-1 and TRBJ2-2, is KAGVTQTPRYLIKTRGQQVTLSCSPISGHRSVSWYQQTPGQGLQFLFEYFSETQRNKGNFPGRFSGRQFSNSRSEMNVSTLELGDSALYLCASRHPGRPNGTGELFFGEGSRLTVL.

V usage is TRBV4-2 and J usage is TRBJ2-2, with D possibly being TRBD1 (6 bases). Trimming removed 3 bases from V and 6 bases from J, with 23 bases in between. The CDR3 is 18 amino acids. Germline V gene lookup returns CDR1 LGHNA and CDR2 YNFKEQ. DNA for the CDR3: TGTGCCAGCAGCCATTCTCCTGGGCAGGGGAGATGGTCCGGGGAGCTGTTTTTT. Protein: CASSHSPGQGRWSGELFF.

The chain employs TRBV20-1 and TRBJ2-7; D is perhaps TRBD1 or TRBD2 (5 bases each). The CDR3 loop spans 14 amino acids. Germline V lookup: CDR1 DFQATT, CDR2 SNEGSKA (reference sequence). The V end lost 6 bases, the J end lost 5 bases, and 20 bases lay between the germline ends. Written as DNA, the CDR3 is TGCAGTGCCCCTAGCCAGGGCTCTAGAAACGAGCAGTACTTC. Translated: CSAPSQGSRNEQYF.

This clonotype occurred a few times. This chain joins TRBV12-3 or TRBV12-4 and TRBJ2-1, with TRBD1 as a possible D gene (6 bases). Between the trimmed V and J ends, which lost 7 bases and 8 bases, there was a span of 15 bases. The CDR3 runs to 13 residues. DNA of the CDR3: TGTGCCAGCAACAGGGAACAGGACTATGAGCAGTTCTTC. Its translation is CASNREQDYEQFF.

Ten or more counts support this clonotype. The rearrangement joins TRBV4-1 to TRBJ2-2; D may match TRBD1 or TRBD2 (5 bases each). V was cut by 4 bases and J by 5 bases, with 11 bases left in between. Germline V CDR1 and CDR2: MGHRA, YSYEKL. CDR3 size: 14 residues. The CDR3 loop reads CASSPPGATGELFF. The CDR3 DNA is TGCGCCAGCAGCCCCCCCGGGGCGACCGGGGAGCTGTTTTTT.

The chain carries TRBV20-1 and TRBJ2-7; 7 bases align to TRBD2. This CDR3 has 16 residues. Germline lookup yields CDR1 DFQATT and CDR2 SNEGSKA (reference sequence). V dropped 6 bases and J dropped 1; count of bases not matched to a gene: 15. The CDR3 spells CSALHNGGGSSYEQYF. The CDR3 DNA sequence: TGCAGTGCCCTTCACAATGGGGGGGGGTCATCCTACGAGCAGTACTTC.

J is TRBJ2-1 and V is TRBV5-1; 7 positions match TRBD1. V gave up 0 bases and J gave up 5 bases; unmatched junction bases: 2. CDR1 SGHRS and CDR2 YFSETQ come from the germline V gene. This CDR3 is built from 14 residues. CDR3 sequence: CASSLVGTDNEQFF. CDR3 DNA: TGCGCCAGCAGCTTGGTCGGGACAGACAATGAGCAGTTCTTC.

As regards this clonotype: At one end, the junction sequence differs from germline, possibly due to a read error. The genes are TRBV19 and TRBJ1-4; D remains ambiguous. Germline V gene lookup returns CDR1 LNHDA and CDR2 SQIVND (reference sequence). CDR3 length: 14 amino acids. Here the CDR3 reads CASSIYSTNEELFF. The CDR3 coding sequence is TGTGCCAGTAGCATCTACTCAACTAATGAAGAACTGTTTTTT.

The CDR3: CASSLGFDSRVYNEQFF. The CDR3 nucleotides read TGTGCCAGCAGCTTAGGTTTTGACTCGAGGGTCTACAATGAGCAGTTCTTC. J is TRBJ2-1 and V is TRBV11-2; maybe TRBD2 (5 bases). Trimming shortened V by 1 base and J by 3 bases, and 16 bases separated the two germline ends. This CDR3 region has 17 residues. From germline, CDR1 is SGHAT and CDR2 FQNNGV.

This clonotype was seen more than once but under ten times. The CDR3 protein is CATSDFGTGDETQYF. In nucleotides, the CDR3 is TGTGCCACCAGTGATTTTGGGACAGGGGACGAGACCCAGTACTTC. This chain connects TRBV24-1 to TRBJ2-5, with 10 positions matching TRBD1. The V gene end was trimmed by 1 base and the J gene end by 5 bases; junction bases not matched to a gene: 3. The CDR3 loop spans 15 amino acids. Germline V gives CDR1 KGHDR, CDR2 SFDVKD.

This clonotype was seen many times. J is TRBJ2-1 and V is TRBV12-3 or TRBV12-4; D possibly corresponds to TRBD2 (5 bases). Trimming took 9 bases from V and 1 from J, leaving 13 bases between them. The CDR3 length is 14 residues. The CDR3 sequence: CASRKSGSYNEQFF. In DNA form, the CDR3 reads TGTGCCAGTAGAAAAAGCGGTTCCTACAATGAGCAGTTCTTC.

This clonotype came up many times. CDR3 nucleotide sequence: TGCGCCAGCAGCTTCGGACAGGGAGGTAACTATGGCTACACCTTC. It specifies CASSFGQGGNYGYTF. The rearrangement joins TRBV5-1 to TRBJ1-2; 8 bases line up with TRBD1. The CDR3 runs 15 residues. V lost 2 bases and J lost 1; bases outside the gene matches: 4. CDR1 is SGHRS, CDR2 YFSETQ, per germline.

This clonotype turned up a few times. The chain links TRBV4-1 to TRBJ2-1; 10 bases match TRBD2. This CDR3 spans 17 amino acids. The V and J ends lost 2 bases and 6 bases, in that order; junction bases with no gene match: 10. Germline CDR1 is MGHRA and CDR2 is YSYEKL. CDR3 nucleotide sequence: TGCGCCAGCAGCCAACTGGACTTGATAGCGGGAGGCAATGAGCAGTTCTTC. Translating it yields CASSQLDLIAGGNEQFF.

This chain uses TRBV5-1 with TRBJ1-2; 8 bases are a match to TRBD1. The CDR3 extends over 14 amino acids. Per germline, CDR1 SGHRS and CDR2 YFSETQ. Unmatched junction bases numbered 5, after V lost 0 bases and J lost 7 bases. CDR3 sequence: CASSLARGQGGYTF. As DNA, the CDR3 is TGCGCCAGCAGCTTGGCCAGGGGGCAGGGTGGCTACACCTTC. Looking up the rest from reference TRBV5-1 and TRBJ1-2 gives the full variable domain: KAGVTQTPRYLIKTRGQQVTLSCSPISGHRSVSWYQQTPGQGLQFLFEYFSETQRNKGNFPGRFSGRQFSNSRSEMNVSTLELGDSALYLCASSLARGQGGYTFGSGTRLTVV.

This clonotype was counted at least ten times. The gene calls are TRBV28 and TRBJ2-1; TRBD2 might be the D (6 bases). From germline, CDR1 is MDHEN and CDR2 SYDVKM. Between the trimmed V and J ends, which lost 4 bases and 4 bases, there was a span of 14 bases. The length of the CDR3 is 15 residues. The CDR3 sequence is CASSYGRSFYNEQFF. The CDR3 DNA reads as TGTGCCAGCAGTTACGGGAGAAGCTTTTACAATGAGCAGTTCTTC.

This clonotype was picked up a small number of times. The rearrangement joins TRBV9 to TRBJ2-1, with 7 bases matching TRBD2. J gave up 3 bases and V 0 bases, and 3 bases lay outside the gene matches. The CDR3 runs to 15 residues. The V gene's germline CDR1 is SGDLS and CDR2 YYNGEE. The CDR3 DNA sequence: TGTGCCAGCAGCGTAGGCAGCGGGGTCTACAATGAGCAGTTCTTC. It is translated as CASSVGSGVYNEQFF.

V gene TRBV4-3 combines with J gene TRBJ1-6; D is ambiguous. The V and J ends lost 1 base and 5 bases respectively, with 9 bases between them. There are 15 residues in the CDR3. CDR1 and CDR2 (germline): LGHNA, YSLEER. The CDR3 DNA follows: TGCGCCAGCAGCCAAGTTTACGGGAATAATTCACCCCTCCACTTT. It specifies CASSQVYGNNSPLHF.

This clonotype was observed at least ten times. The chain uses TRBV30 and TRBJ1-2; 8 bases fit TRBD1. The length of the CDR3 is 13 residues. Germline assignment: CDR1 GTSNPN and CDR2 SVGIG (reference sequence). Germline trimming cut 4 bases from V and 7 bases from J; bases unmatched to any gene: 8. In DNA form, the CDR3 reads TGTGCCTGGACCCAGGGGGCCCGGGGTGGCTACACCTTC. This gives the protein CAWTQGARGGYTF.

This clonotype was seen at least ten times. This rearrangement joins TRBV15 to TRBJ1-4; the D is unclear. Deletions cut 0 bases from V and 11 bases from J, with 25 bases between. CDR1 and CDR2 (germline): LNHNV, YYDKDF (reference sequence). This CDR3 is built from 18 residues. CDR3 amino acids: CATSRDTPALGSGNKLFF. DNA for the CDR3: TGTGCCACCAGCAGAGATACCCCCGCTTTAGGCTCCGGGAATAAACTGTTTTTT. Based on the CDR3 plus reference TRBV15 and TRBJ1-4, the full variable domain is DAMVIQNPRYQVTQFGKPVTLSCSQTLNHNVMYWYQQKSSQAPKLLFHYYDKDFNNEADTPDNFQSRRPNTSFCFLDIRSPGLGDTAMYLCATSRDTPALGSGNKLFFGSGTQLSVL.

In its sample, this clonotype was seen a few times. V usage is TRBV28 and J usage is TRBJ2-1; TRBD1 matches 7 bases. From germline, CDR1 is MDHEN and CDR2 SYDVKM. V was pared by 2 bases and J by 10 bases, with 5 bases of the junction left unmatched. The CDR3 has 13 residues. CDR3: CASSLGTEAEQFF. DNA of the CDR3: TGTGCCAGCAGTTTAGGGACAGAGGCCGAGCAGTTCTTC.

CDR3 nucleotides: TGTGCCAGCAGCAAGGACCGGCCAGCAAGCTACCAAGAGACCCAGTACTTC. Translated, it gives CASSKDRPASYQETQYF. The chain joins TRBV14 to TRBJ2-5; D gene ambiguous. With 5 bases removed from V and 0 bases from J, the gap between germline ends came to 19 bases. CDR3 length: 17 amino acids. The germline gives CDR1 SGHDN, CDR2 FVKESK.